The 12 T cell receptor beta chains below were found in one sample sequenced in a study of T-cell reconstitution after alpha-beta-depleted transplantation in children. Preparation of the TCRbeta library used unique molecular identifiers. TCRdb independently ran MiXCR on the PCR reads; one entry per CDR3 protein. The repertoire has around 600,000 distinct CDR3 sequences, approximately 10% of them found once; the top ten carry roughly 4%. The source material was PBMCs from the stem cell graft donor, sampled from the stem cell graft. The receptor source for this set is a human donor who donated a stem cell graft to a child with acute myeloid leukemia.

This chain connects TRBV7-6 to TRBJ2-2, with a possible D match to TRBD1 (6 bases). The CDR3 has 16 amino acids. Germline loops: CDR1 SGHVS, CDR2 FNYEAQ. V lost 4 bases and J lost 5, with 17 bases in between. CDR3 amino acids: CASSSQQGILTGELFF. The CDR3, as DNA: TGTGCCAGCAGCTCTCAGCAGGGGATTTTGACCGGGGAGCTGTTTTTT.

This chain connects TRBV19 to TRBJ2-7; tentatively, D is TRBD2 (5 bases). This CDR3 has 15 residues. V lost 4 bases and J lost 1, with 14 bases in between. Germline CDR1 and CDR2: LNHDA and SQIVND (reference sequence). CDR3 nucleotides: TGTGCCAGTAGTACTACTAGTGCACCTTCCTACGAGCAGTACTTC. Translation: CASSTTSAPSYEQYF.

There are many counts of this clonotype. J is TRBJ2-1 and V is TRBV12-3 or TRBV12-4, with a possible D match to TRBD2 (5 bases). The V gene lost 7 bases and the J gene lost 3 bases, with 13 bases spanning the gap. The CDR3 is made up of 14 amino acids. The CDR3, as DNA: TGTGCCAGCATCGATTCGGACTTCTACAATGAGCAGTTCTTC. Amino acid sequence: CASIDSDFYNEQFF.

This clonotype was seen repeatedly, ten times or more. The gene calls are TRBV9 and TRBJ1-6; the match to TRBD1 covers 7 bases. The trim removed 3 bases at V and 8 bases at J, leaving 5 bases unmatched. Germline CDR1 reads SGDLS; CDR2 reads YYNGEE. The CDR3 extends over 14 amino acids. Written as DNA, the CDR3 is TGTGCCAGCAGCGCGCGACAGGGAGATTCACCCCTCCACTTT. The encoded protein is CASSARQGDSPLHF.

This chain uses TRBV20-1 with TRBJ2-7; TRBD2 matches 8 bases. V was clipped by 2 bases and J by 3 bases; unmatched bases: 21. The CDR3 extends over 19 amino acids. The germline gives CDR1 DFQATT, CDR2 SNEGSKA (reference sequence). CDR3 sequence (DNA): TGCAGTGCTAGACTTATCCGGACTAGCATAGAGGCACTGGGCTACGAGCAGTACTTC. Its translation is CSARLIRTSIEALGYEQYF.

The gene calls are TRBV7-8 and TRBJ2-7, with 11 bases identical to TRBD1. V was clipped by 2 bases and J by 6 bases; unmatched bases: 6. In germline, CDR1 is SGHVS, CDR2 FQNEAQ. The CDR3 extends over 15 amino acids. In nucleotides, the CDR3 is TGTGCCAGCAGCTTAATAGGACAGGGGGCGGCCGAGCAGTACTTC. Protein product: CASSLIGQGAAEQYF.

This clonotype was seen only a few times. The genes are TRBV6-2 or TRBV6-3 and TRBJ2-7; 11 bases line up with TRBD2. This CDR3 is built from 17 residues. The germline V gene encodes CDR1 MNHEY and CDR2 SVGEGT. Trimming removed 5 bases from V and 1 base from J; junction bases left unmatched: 10. DNA of the CDR3: TGTGCCAGCAGTAGGGGACTAGCGGAGCCCTGGTCCTACGAGCAGTACTTC. Amino acids: CASSRGLAEPWSYEQYF.

J is TRBJ2-6 and V is TRBV6-5, with D hard to call. Germline V gene data show CDR1 as MNHEY and CDR2 as SVGAGI. The CDR3 runs to 14 residues. Trimming took 8 bases from V and 0 from J, leaving 8 bases between them. The CDR3 sequence: CASGQASGANVLTF. DNA of the CDR3: TGTGCCAGCGGCCAGGCCTCTGGGGCCAACGTCCTGACTTTC.

This clonotype was detected a few times. This sequence joins TRBV12-3 or TRBV12-4 and TRBJ1-5; possible D gene TRBD1, 5 bases. The CDR3 has 13 residues. V was pared by 7 bases and J by 5 bases, with 12 bases between. The CDR3 loop reads CASTLWGDQPQHF. CDR3 in DNA: TGTGCCAGCACCCTGTGGGGGGATCAGCCCCAGCATTTT.

This clonotype has more than one count but fewer than ten. The J gene is TRBJ2-1, the V gene TRBV12-3 or TRBV12-4; 9 bases match TRBD2. CDR3 length: 15 amino acids. Trimming cost V 8 bases and J 7 bases; bases outside gene matches: 12. Here the CDR3 DNA reads TGTGCCAGCGGACCGTTAGCGGGAGTATCAAATGAGCAGTTCTTC. As protein: CASGPLAGVSNEQFF.

The rearrangement joins TRBV12-3 or TRBV12-4 to TRBJ2-5; 12 bases line up with TRBD2. The CDR3 is 16 residues long. J lost 7 bases, V lost 6 bases, and 12 bases had no gene match. The chain's CDR3 is CASSRGTSGSYGTQYF. The CDR3, as DNA: TGTGCCAGCAGCCGAGGGACTAGCGGGTCCTATGGGACCCAGTACTTC.

This clonotype was seen at least ten times. The CDR3 DNA is TGCAGTGCCAGTCCCGGGAGGGTCCCCGAGCAGTACTTC. Its translation is CSASPGRVPEQYF. The chain carries TRBV20-1 and TRBJ2-7, with TRBD2 identical over 8 bases. Trimming removed 6 bases from V and 6 bases from J; junction bases left unmatched: 10. Germline V gives CDR1 DFQATT, CDR2 SNEGSKA (reference sequence). The CDR3 totals 13 residues.